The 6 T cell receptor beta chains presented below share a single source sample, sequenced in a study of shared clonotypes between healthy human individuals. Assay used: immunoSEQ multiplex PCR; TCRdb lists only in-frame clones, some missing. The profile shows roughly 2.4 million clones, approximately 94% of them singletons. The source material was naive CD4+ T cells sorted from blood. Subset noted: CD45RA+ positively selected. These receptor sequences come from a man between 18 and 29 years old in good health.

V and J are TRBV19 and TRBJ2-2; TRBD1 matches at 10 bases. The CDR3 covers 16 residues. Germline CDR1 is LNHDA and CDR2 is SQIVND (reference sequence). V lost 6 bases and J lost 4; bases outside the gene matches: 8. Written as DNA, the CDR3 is TGTGCCAGTAGATCTCCGGGACAGGGGTTCACCGGGGAGCTGTTTTTT. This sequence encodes CASRSPGQGFTGELFF. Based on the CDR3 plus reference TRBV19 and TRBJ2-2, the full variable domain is DGGITQSPKYLFRKEGQNVTLSCEQNLNHDAMYWYRQDPGQGLRLIYYSQIVNDFQKGDIAEGYSVSREKKESFPLTVTSAQKNPTAFYLCASRSPGQGFTGELFFGEGSRLTVL.

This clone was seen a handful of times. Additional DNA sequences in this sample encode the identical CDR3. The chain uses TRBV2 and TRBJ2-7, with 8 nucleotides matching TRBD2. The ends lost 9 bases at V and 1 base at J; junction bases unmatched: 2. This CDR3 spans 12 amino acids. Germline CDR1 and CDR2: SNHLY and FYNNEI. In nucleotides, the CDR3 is TGTGCCAGTAGCGGGGAGTCCTACGAGCAGTACTTC. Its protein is CASSGESYEQYF.

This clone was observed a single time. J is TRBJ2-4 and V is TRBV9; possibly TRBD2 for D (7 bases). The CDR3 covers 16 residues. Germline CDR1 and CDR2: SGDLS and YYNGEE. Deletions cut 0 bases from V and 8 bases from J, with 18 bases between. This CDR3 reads CASSVGGGALKDIQYF. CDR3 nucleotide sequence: TGTGCCAGCAGCGTAGGAGGGGGGGCGCTTAAGGACATTCAGTACTTC.

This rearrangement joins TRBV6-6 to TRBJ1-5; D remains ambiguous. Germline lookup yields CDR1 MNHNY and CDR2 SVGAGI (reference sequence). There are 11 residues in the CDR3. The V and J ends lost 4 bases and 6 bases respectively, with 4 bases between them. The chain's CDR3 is CASSWGQPQHF. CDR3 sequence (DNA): TGTGCCAGCAGTTGGGGTCAGCCCCAGCATTTT.

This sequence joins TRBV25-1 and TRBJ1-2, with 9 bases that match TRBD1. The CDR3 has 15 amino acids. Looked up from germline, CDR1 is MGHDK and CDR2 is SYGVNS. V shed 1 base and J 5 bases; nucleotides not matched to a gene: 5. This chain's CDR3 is CASSESGTGWYGYTF. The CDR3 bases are TGTGCCAGCAGTGAATCCGGGACAGGGTGGTATGGCTACACCTTC.

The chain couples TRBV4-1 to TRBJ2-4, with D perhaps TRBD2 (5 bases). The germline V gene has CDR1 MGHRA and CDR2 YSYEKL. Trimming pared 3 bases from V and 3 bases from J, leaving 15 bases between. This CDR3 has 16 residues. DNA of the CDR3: TGCGCCAGCAGCCACGAGTTAGAGGGTAGCAAAAACATTCAGTACTTC. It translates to CASSHELEGSKNIQYF.